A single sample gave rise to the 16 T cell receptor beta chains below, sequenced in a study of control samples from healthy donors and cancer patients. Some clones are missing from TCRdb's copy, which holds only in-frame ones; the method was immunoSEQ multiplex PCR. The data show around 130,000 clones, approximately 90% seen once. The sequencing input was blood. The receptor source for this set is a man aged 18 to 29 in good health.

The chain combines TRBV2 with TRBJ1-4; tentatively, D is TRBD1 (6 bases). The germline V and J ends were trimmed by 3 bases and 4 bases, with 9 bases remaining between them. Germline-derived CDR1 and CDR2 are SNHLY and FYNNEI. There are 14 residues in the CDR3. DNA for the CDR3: TGTGCCAGCAGTGAGCACAGGGTTAATGAAAAACTGTTTTTT. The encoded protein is CASSEHRVNEKLFF.

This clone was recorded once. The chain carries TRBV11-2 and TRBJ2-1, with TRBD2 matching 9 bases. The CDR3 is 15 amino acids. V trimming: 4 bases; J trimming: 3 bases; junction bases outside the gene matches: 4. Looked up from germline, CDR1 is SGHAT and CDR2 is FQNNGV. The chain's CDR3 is CASSSLRGGYNEQFF. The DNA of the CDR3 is TGTGCCAGCAGCTCGTTGCGGGGGGGCTACAATGAGCAGTTCTTC.

CDR3 sequence reads: CASSSRTGGAPLNTGELFF. For the CDR3, the DNA is TGCGCCAGCAGCTCTCGGACAGGGGGCGCCCCTTTGAACACCGGGGAGCTGTTTTTT. J is TRBJ2-2 and V is TRBV5-1, with TRBD1 identical over 11 bases. The ends lost 3 bases at V and 1 base at J; junction bases unmatched: 11. This CDR3 spans 19 amino acids. Germline CDR1 and CDR2: SGHRS and YFSETQ.

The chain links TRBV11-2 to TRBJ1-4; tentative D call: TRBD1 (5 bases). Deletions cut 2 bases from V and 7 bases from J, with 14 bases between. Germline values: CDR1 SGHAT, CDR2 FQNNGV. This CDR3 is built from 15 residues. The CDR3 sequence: CASSLSQGRGEKLFF. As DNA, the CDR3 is TGTGCCAGCAGCTTATCCCAAGGGAGGGGTGAAAAACTGTTTTTT. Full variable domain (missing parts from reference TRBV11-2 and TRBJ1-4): EAGVAQSPRYKIIEKRQSVAFWCNPISGHATLYWYQQILGQGPKLLIQFQNNGVVDDSQLPKDRFSAERLKGVDSTLKIQPAKLEDSAVYLCASSLSQGRGEKLFFGSGTQLSVL.

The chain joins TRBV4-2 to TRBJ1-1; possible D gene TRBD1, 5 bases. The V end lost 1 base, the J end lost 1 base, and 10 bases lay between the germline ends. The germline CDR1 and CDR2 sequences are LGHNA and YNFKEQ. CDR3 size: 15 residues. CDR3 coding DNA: TGTGCCAGCAGCCAAGTACAGGTGACGAACACTGAAGCTTTCTTT. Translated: CASSQVQVTNTEAFF.

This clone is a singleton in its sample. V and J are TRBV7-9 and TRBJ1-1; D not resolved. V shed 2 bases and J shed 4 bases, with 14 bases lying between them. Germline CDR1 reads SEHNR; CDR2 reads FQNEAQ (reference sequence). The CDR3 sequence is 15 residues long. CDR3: CASSLRRAGPTEAFF. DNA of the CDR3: TGTGCCAGCAGCTTAAGAAGGGCAGGACCCACTGAAGCTTTCTTT.

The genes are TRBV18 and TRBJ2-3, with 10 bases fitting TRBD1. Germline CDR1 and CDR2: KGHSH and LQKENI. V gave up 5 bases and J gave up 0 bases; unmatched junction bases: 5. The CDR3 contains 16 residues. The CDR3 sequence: CASSAPGQGSTDTQYF. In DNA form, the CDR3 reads TGTGCCAGCTCAGCGCCGGGACAGGGGAGCACAGATACGCAGTATTTT.

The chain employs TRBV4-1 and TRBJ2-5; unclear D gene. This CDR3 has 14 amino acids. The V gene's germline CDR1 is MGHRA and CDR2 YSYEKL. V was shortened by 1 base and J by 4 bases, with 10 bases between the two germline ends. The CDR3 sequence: CASSQVGTLETQYF. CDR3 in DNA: TGCGCCAGCAGCCAAGTTGGCACTTTAGAGACCCAGTACTTC.

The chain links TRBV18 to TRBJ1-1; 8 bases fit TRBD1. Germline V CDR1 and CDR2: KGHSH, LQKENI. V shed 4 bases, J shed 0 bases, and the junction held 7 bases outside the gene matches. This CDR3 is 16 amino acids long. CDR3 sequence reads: CASSRGQGSMNTEAFF. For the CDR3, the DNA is TGTGCCAGCTCACGCGGACAGGGTTCCATGAACACTGAAGCTTTCTTT.

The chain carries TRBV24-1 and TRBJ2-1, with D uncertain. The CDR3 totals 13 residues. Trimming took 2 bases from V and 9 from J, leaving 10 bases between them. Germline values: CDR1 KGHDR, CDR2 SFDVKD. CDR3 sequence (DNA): TGTGCCACCAGTGATTATAACAAGGGTGAGCAGTTCTTC. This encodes CATSDYNKGEQFF.

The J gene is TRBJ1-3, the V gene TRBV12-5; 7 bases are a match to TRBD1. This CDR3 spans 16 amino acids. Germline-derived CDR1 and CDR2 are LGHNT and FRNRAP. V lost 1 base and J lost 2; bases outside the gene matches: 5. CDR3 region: CASGLGQGPAGNTIYF. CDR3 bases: TGTGCTAGTGGTTTGGGACAGGGCCCTGCTGGAAACACCATATATTTT.

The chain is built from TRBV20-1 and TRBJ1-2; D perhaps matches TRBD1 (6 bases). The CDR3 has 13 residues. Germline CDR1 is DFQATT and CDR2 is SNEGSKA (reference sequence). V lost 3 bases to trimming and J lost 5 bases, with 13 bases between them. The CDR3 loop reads CSASNTGQYGYTF. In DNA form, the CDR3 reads TGCAGTGCTAGTAATACAGGGCAATATGGCTACACCTTC.

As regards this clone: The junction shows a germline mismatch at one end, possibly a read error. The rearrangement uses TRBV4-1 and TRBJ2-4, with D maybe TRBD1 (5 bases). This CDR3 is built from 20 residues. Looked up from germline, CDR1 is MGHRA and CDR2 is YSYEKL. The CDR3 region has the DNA TGCGCCAGCAGTCAAGATCCTCTGGGGCTGGCCCAAATAGCCAAAAACATTCAGTACTTC. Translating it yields CASSQDPLGLAQIAKNIQYF.

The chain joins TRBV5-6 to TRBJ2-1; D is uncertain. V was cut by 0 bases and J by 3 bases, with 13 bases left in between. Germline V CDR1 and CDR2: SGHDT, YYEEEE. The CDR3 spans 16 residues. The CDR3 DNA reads TGTGCCAGCAGCTTGGTCGGCAGCCGCGACTACAATGAGCAGTTCTTC. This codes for CASSLVGSRDYNEQFF. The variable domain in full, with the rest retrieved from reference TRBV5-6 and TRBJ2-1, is DAGVTQSPTHLIKTRGQQVTLRCSPKSGHDTVSWYQQALGQGPQFIFQYYEEEERQRGNFPDRFSGHQFPNYSSELNVNALLLGDSALYLCASSLVGSRDYNEQFFGPGTRLTVL.

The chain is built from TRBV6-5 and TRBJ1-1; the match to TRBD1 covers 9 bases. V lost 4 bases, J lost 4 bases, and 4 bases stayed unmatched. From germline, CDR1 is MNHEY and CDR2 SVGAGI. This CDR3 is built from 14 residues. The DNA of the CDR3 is TGTGCCAGCAGTTTGACAGGGGGGATCACTGAAGCTTTCTTT. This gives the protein CASSLTGGITEAFF.

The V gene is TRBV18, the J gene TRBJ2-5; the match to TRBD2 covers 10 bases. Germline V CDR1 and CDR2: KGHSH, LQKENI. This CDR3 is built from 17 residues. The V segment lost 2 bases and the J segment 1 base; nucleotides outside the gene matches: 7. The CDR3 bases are TGTGCCAGCTCACCAATATCTAGCGGGGGCCCCCAAGAGACCCAGTACTTC. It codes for CASSPISSGGPQETQYF.